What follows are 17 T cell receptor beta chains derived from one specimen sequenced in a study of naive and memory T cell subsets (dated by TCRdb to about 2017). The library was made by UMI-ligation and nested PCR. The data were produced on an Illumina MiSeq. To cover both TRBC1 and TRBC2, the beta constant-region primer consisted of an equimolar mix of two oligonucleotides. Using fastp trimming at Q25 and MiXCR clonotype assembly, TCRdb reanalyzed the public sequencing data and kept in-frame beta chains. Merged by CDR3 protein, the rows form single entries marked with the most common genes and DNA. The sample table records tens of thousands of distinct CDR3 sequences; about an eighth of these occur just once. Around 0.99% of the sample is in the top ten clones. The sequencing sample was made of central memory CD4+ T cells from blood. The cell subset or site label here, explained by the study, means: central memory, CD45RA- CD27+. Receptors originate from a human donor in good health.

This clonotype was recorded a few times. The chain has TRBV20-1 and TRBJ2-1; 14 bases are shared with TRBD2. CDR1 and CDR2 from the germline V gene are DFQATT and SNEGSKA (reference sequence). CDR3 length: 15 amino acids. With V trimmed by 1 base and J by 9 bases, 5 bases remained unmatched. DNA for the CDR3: TGCAGTGCTAGAGTCGGGACTAGCGGGAGAACTGAGCAGTTCTTC. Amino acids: CSARVGTSGRTEQFF.

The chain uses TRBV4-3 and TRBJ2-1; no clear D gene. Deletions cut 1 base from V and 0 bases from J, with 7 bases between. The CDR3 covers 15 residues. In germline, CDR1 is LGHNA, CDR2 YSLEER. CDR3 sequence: CASSQGSSSYNEQFF. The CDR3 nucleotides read TGCGCCAGCAGCCAAGGCTCCAGCTCCTACAATGAGCAGTTCTTC.

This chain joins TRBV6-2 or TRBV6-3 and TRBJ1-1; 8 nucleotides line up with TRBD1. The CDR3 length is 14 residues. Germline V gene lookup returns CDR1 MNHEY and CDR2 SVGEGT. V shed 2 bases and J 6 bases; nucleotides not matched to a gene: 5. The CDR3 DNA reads TGTGCCAGCAGTTACGGGCCGGGACAGGCTGAAGCTTTCTTT. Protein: CASSYGPGQAEAFF.

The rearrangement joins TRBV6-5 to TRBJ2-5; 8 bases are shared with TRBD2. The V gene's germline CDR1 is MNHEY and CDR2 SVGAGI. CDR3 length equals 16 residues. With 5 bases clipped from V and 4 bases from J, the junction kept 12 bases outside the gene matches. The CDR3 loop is CASSRDGSGTGETQYF. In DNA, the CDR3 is TGTGCCAGCAGTCGCGATGGTAGCGGGACGGGAGAGACCCAGTACTTC.

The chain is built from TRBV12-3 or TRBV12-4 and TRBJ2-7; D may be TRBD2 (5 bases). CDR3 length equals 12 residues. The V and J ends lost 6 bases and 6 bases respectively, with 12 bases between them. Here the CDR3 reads CASRGTSGEQYF. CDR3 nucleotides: TGTGCCAGCAGGGGAACAAGCGGCGAGCAGTACTTC.

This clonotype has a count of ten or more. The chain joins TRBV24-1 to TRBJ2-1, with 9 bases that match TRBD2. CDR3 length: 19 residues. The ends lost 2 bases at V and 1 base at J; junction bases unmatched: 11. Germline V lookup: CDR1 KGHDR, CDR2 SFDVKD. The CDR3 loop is CATSDSRGSREGSYNEQFF. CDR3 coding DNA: TGTGCCACCAGTGATTCCAGGGGGTCGCGGGAGGGTTCCTACAATGAGCAGTTCTTC.

CDR3 region: CASSLVSRNTIYF. The CDR3 DNA sequence: TGTGCCAGCAGTTTAGTCAGCAGAAACACCATATATTTT. The chain uses TRBV12-3 or TRBV12-4 and TRBJ1-3; D uncertain. V was clipped by 1 base and J by 5 bases, with 6 bases between them. The CDR3 extends over 13 amino acids.

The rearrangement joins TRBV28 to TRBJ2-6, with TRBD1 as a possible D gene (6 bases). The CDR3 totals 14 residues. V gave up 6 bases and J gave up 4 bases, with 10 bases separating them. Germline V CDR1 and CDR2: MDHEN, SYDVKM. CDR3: CASRTGPGANVLTF. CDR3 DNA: TGTGCCAGCAGAACAGGGCCCGGGGCCAACGTCCTGACTTTC.

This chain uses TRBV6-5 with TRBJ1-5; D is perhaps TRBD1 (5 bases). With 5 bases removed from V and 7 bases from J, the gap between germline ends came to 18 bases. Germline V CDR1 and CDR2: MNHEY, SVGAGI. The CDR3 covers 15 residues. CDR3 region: CASSRAVGVLQPQHF. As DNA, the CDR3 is TGTGCCAGCAGTCGCGCCGTGGGGGTTTTGCAGCCCCAGCATTTT.

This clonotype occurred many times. CDR3 sequence: CASSISGSGTGELFF. CDR3 bases: TGTGCCAGCAGTATTAGCGGGAGTGGGACCGGGGAGCTGTTTTTT. This chain connects TRBV28 to TRBJ2-2, with 9 positions matching TRBD2. Germline CDR1 is MDHEN and CDR2 is SYDVKM. Germline trimming cut 5 bases from V and 5 bases from J; bases unmatched to any gene: 6. The length of the CDR3 is 15 residues. Combining the CDR3 with reference TRBV28 and TRBJ2-2 gives the whole variable domain DVKVTQSSRYLVKRTGEKVFLECVQDMDHENMFWYRQDPGLGLRLIYFSYDVKMKEKGDIPEGYSVSREKKERFSLILESASTNQTSMYLCASSISGSGTGELFFGEGSRLTVL.

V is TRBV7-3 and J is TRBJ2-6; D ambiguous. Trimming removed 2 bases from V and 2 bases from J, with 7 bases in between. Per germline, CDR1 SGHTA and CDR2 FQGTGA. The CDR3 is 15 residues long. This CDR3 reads CASSLSLPGANVLTF. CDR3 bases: TGTGCCAGCAGCTTATCGCTGCCTGGGGCCAACGTCCTGACTTTC.

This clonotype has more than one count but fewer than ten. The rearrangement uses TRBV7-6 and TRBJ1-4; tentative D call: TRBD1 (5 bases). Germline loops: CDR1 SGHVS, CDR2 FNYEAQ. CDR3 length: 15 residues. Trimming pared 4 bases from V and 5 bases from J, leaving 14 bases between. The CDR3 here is CASSWSGRENEKLFF. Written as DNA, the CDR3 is TGTGCCAGCAGCTGGTCGGGACGGGAGAATGAAAAACTGTTTTTT.

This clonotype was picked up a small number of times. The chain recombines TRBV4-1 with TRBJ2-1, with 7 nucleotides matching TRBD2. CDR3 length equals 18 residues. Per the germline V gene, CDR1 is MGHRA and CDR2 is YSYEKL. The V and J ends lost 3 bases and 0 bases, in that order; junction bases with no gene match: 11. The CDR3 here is CASSQLAVPIFSYNEQFF. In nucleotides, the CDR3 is TGCGCCAGCAGCCAGCTAGCGGTCCCGATATTCTCCTACAATGAGCAGTTCTTC.

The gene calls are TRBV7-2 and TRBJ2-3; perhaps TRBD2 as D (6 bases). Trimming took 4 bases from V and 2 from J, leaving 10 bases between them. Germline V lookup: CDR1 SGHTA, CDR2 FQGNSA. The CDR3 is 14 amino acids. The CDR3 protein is CASSSDYTTDTQYF. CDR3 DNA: TGTGCCAGCAGCTCGGACTACACCACAGATACGCAGTATTTT.

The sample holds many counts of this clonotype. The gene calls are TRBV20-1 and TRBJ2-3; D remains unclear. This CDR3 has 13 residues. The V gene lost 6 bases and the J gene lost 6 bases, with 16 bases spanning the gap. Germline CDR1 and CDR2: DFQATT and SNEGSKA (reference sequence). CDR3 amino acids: CSANEDLGDTQYF. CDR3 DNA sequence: TGCAGTGCCAACGAGGATTTGGGGGATACGCAGTATTTT.

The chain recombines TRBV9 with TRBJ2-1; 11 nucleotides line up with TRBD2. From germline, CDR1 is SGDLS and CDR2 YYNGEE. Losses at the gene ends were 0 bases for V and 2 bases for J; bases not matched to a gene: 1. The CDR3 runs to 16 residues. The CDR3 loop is CASSVGTSGPYNEQFF. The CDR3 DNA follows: TGTGCCAGCAGCGTAGGGACTAGCGGGCCCTACAATGAGCAGTTCTTC.

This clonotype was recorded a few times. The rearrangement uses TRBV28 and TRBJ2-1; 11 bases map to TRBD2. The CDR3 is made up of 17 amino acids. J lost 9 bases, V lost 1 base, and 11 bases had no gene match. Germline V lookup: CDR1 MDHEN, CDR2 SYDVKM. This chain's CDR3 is CASSLYSIAGGRGEQFF. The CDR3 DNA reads TGTGCCAGCAGTTTATACAGCATAGCGGGAGGGAGGGGTGAGCAGTTCTTC.